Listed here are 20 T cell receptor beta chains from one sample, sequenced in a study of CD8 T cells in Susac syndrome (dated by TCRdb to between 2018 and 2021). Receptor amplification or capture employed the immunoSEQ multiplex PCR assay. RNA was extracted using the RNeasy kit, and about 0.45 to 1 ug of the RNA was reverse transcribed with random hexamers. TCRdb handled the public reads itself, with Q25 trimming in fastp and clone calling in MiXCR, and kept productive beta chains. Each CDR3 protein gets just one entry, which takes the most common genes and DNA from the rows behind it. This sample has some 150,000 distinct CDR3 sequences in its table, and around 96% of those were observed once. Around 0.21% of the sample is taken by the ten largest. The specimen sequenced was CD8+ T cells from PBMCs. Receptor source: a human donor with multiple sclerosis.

CDR3 DNA sequence: TGTGCCAGCAGCCCTCCGGACAGGGAGTACGAGCAGTACTTC. It specifies CASSPPDREYEQYF. V gene TRBV11-2 combines with J gene TRBJ2-7; 8 bases line up with TRBD1. The CDR3 consists of 14 residues. Trimming cost V 5 bases and J 4 bases; bases outside gene matches: 7. Germline assignment: CDR1 SGHAT and CDR2 FQNNGV.

This CDR3 is CASSLDRRHEQYF. Here the CDR3 DNA reads TGTGCCAGCAGCCTGGACAGGCGCCACGAGCAGTACTTC. This chain uses TRBV5-4 with TRBJ2-7; 7 nucleotides match TRBD1. Per germline, CDR1 SGHNT and CDR2 YYREEE (reference sequence). Losses at the gene ends were 4 bases for V and 5 bases for J; bases not matched to a gene: 6. The CDR3 is 13 amino acids.

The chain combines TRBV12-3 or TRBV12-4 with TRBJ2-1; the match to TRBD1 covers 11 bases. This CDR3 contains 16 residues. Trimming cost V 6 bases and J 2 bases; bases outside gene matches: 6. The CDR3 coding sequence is TGTGCCAGCAGCGGGACAGGGGGAATCGCCTACAATGAGCAGTTCTTC. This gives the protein CASSGTGGIAYNEQFF.

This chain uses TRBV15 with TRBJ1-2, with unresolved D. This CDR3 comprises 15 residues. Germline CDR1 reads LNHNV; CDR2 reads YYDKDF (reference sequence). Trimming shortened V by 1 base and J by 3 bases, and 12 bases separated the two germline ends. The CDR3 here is CATSRVEESYYGYTF. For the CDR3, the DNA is TGTGCCACCAGCAGAGTGGAGGAATCCTACTATGGCTACACCTTC.

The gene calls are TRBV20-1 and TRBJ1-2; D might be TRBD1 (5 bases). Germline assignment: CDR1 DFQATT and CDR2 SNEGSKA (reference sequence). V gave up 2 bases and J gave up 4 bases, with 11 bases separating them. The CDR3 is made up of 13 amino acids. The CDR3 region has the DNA TGCAGTGCTAGACCTCTAGACAGCTATGGCTACACCTTC. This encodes CSARPLDSYGYTF.

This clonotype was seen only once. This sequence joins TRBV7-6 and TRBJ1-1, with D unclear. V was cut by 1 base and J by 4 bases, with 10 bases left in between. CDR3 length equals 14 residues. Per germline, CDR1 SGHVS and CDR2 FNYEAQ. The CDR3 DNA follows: TGTGCCAGCAGCTTAGGGCAGATAGGCACTGAAGCTTTCTTT. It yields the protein CASSLGQIGTEAFF.

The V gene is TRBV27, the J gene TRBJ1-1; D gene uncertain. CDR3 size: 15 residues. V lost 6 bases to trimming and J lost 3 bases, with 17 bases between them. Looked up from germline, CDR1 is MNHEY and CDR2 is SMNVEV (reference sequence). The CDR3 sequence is CASRRFVGRDTEAFF. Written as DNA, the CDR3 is TGTGCCAGCAGACGCTTCGTCGGTAGGGACACTGAAGCTTTCTTT.

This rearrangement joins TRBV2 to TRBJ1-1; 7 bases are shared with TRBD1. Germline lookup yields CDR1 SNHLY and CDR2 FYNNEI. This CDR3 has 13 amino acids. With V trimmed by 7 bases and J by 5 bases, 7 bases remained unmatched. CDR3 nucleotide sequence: TGTGCCAGCACTAGGGGACAGCAAACTGAAGCTTTCTTT. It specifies CASTRGQQTEAFF.

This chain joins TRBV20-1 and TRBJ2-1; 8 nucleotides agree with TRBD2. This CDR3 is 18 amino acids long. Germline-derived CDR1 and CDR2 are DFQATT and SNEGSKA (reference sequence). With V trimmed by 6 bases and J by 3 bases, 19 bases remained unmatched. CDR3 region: CSALDLSGAGDDYNEQFF. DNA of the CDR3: TGCAGTGCCCTAGACTTGTCGGGAGCGGGAGACGACTACAATGAGCAGTTCTTC.

In DNA form, the CDR3 reads TGCGCCAGCAGTCCGCTGGACAGTTCGAGCTCTGGAAACACCATATATTTT. Its protein is CASSPLDSSSSGNTIYF. The chain carries TRBV23-1 and TRBJ1-3; D is perhaps TRBD1 (6 bases). TRBV23-1 is reported as an ORF; its role is uncertain. The V end lost 4 bases, the J end lost 0 bases, and 16 bases lay between the germline ends. The CDR3 loop spans 17 amino acids.

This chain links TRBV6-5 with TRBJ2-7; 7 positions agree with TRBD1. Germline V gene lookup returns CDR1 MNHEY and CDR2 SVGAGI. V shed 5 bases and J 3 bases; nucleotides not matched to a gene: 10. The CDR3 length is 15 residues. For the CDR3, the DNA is TGTGCCAGCAGTATCGGGACAGAAGCAGGCTACGAGCAGTACTTC. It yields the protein CASSIGTEAGYEQYF.

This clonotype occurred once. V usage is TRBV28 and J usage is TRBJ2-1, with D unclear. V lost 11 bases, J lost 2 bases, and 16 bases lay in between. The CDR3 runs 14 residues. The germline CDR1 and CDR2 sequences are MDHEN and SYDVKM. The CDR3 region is CASRTEATYNEQFF. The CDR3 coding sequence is TGTGCCTCTCGGACCGAGGCGACCTACAATGAGCAGTTCTTC.

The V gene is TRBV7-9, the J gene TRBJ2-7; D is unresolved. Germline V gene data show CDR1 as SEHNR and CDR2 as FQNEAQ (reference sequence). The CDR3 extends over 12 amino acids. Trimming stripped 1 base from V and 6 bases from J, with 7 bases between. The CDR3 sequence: CASSLGSAEQYF. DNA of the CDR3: TGTGCCAGCAGCTTAGGTTCTGCCGAGCAGTACTTC.

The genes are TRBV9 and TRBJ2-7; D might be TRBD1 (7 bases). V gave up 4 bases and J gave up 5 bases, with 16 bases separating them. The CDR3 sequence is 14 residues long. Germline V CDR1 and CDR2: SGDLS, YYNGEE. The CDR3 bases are TGTGCCAGCAGCCCCACCTCAGGGGGGCACGAGCAGTACTTC. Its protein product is CASSPTSGGHEQYF.

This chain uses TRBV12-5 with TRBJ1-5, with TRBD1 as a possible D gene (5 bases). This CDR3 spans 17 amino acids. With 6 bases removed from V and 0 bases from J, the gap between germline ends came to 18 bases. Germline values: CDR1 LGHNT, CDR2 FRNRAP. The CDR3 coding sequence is TGTGCTAGTGGCCCATCGGGGCCCCGGGATAGCAATCAGCCCCAGCATTTT. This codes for CASGPSGPRDSNQPQHF.

CDR3 loop: CSVGWSTYEQYF. CDR3 nucleotides: TGCAGCGTTGGTTGGAGTACCTACGAGCAGTACTTC. The V call is TRBV29-1, the J call TRBJ2-7; D is unclear. Germline assignment: CDR1 SQVTM and CDR2 ANQGSEA. The CDR3 has 12 amino acids. V lost 4 bases and J 2 bases, leaving 9 bases between the germline ends.

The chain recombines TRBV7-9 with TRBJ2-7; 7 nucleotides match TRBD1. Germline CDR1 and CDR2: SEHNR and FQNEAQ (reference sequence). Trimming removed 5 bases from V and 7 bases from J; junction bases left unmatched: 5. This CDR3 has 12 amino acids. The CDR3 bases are TGTGCCAGCAGCGTACAGGGGTTGGAGCAGTACTTC. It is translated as CASSVQGLEQYF.

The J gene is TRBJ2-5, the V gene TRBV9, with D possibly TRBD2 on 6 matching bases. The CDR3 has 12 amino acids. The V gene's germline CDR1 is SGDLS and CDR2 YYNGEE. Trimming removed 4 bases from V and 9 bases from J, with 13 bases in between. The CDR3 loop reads CASSPGEAPQYF. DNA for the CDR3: TGTGCCAGCAGCCCTGGGGAGGCTCCCCAGTACTTC.

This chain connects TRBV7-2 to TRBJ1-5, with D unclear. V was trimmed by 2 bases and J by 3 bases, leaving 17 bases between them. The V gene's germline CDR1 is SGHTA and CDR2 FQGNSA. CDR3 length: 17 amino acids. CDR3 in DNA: TGTGCCAGCAGCTTATTAGCTTCGGCGGAATCCAATCAGCCCCAGCATTTT. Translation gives CASSLLASAESNQPQHF.

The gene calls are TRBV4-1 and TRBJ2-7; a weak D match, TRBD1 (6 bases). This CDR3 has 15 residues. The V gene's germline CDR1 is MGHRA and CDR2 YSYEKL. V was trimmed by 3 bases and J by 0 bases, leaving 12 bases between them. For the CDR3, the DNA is TGCGCCAGCAGCCAGCATACACAGGGCTCCTACGAGCAGTACTTC. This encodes CASSQHTQGSYEQYF.